The entry below gives a single T cell receptor beta chain sequence along with its context. The data derive from a study of blood T cell repertoires in COVID-19. The V segment lost 2 bases and the J segment 6 bases; nucleotides outside the gene matches: 4. This CDR3 spans 15 amino acids. Per germline, CDR1 MDHEN and CDR2 SYDVKM. Profiling relied on immunoSEQ multiplex PCR, and the TCRdb table lists in-frame clones only, not all of them. The table shows 250,000 to 350,000 clones, with 70% to 90% occurring only once. Sequenced input: peripheral blood. This clonotype originated in a woman aged 55-70 years with acute or convalescent COVID-19. The chain is built from TRBV28 and TRBJ2-1; 10 nucleotides agree with TRBD1. CDR3 nucleotide sequence: TGTGCCAGCAGTTTAAGGGACAGGGGACTCAATGAGCAGTTCTTC. It codes for CASSLRDRGLNEQFF.